This TCR beta chain comes out of a study of blood T cell repertoires in COVID-19. Study in general: T cells, B-cell-depleted T cells, or PBMCs supplied cDNA or gDNA.

A word on this clone: This CDR3 is also generated by other DNA sequences in the sample.

In assigning cohorts, the study relied on participant-reported clinical history. Repertoires were generated with immunoSEQ multiplex PCR, while TCRdb's copy carries only in-frame clones and drops some. The profile shows roughly 160,000 clones, 84% of them singletons. The sequencing input was PBMCs or T cells enriched from blood (not recorded which). The TCR comes from a man over 45 who had recovered from COVID-19.

The CDR3 loop reads CATSRLRQGETEAFF. The CDR3 nucleotides read TGTGCCACCAGCAGACTCAGGCAAGGGGAAACTGAAGCTTTCTTT. The genes are TRBV15 and TRBJ1-1, with TRBD1 as a possible D gene (5 bases). V lost 2 bases and J 5 bases, leaving 15 bases between the germline ends. CDR1 LNHNV and CDR2 YYDKDF come from the germline V gene (reference sequence). The CDR3 extends over 15 amino acids. Full variable domain (missing parts from reference TRBV15 and TRBJ1-1): DAMVIQNPRYQVTQFGKPVTLSCSQTLNHNVMYWYQQKSSQAPKLLFHYYDKDFNNEADTPDNFQSRRPNTSFCFLDIRSPGLGDTAMYLCATSRLRQGETEAFFGQGTRLTVV.